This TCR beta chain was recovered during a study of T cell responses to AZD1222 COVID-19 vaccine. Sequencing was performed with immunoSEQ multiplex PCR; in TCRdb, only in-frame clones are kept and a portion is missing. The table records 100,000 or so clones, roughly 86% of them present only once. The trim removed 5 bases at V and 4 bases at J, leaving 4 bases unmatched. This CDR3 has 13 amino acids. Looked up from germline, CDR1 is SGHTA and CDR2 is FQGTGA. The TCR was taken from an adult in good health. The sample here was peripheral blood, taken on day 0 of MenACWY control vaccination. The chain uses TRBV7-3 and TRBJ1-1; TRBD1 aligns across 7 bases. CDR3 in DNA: TGTGCCAGCAGCCAACAGGGGAGCACTGAAGCTTTCTTT. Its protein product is CASSQQGSTEAFF. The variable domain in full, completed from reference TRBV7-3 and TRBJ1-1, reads GAGVSQTPSNKVTEKGKYVELRCDPISGHTALYWYRQSLGQGPEFLIYFQGTGAADDSGLPNDRFFAVRPEGSVSTLKIQRTERGDSAVYLCASSQQGSTEAFFGQGTRLTVV.